Included here is one T cell receptor beta chain sequence, with context. The germline V gene has CDR1 SEHNR and CDR2 FQNEAQ (reference sequence). This CDR3 spans 15 amino acids. V lost 1 base to trimming and J lost 4 bases, with 12 bases between them. This sample stems from a study of blood T cell repertoires in COVID-19. Study as a whole: Some COVID-19 samples were acute and others convalescent; all came from the United States, Italy and Spain. The analysed material was cDNA or gDNA that came from T cells, B-cell-depleted T cells, or PBMCs.

The assay was immunoSEQ multiplex PCR, and TCRdb's table has in-frame clones only and misses some. The sample lists over 65,000 clones, 75% to 90% seen once, with approximately 12% in the top ten. Material for sequencing was peripheral blood. The rearrangement links TRBV7-9 to TRBJ2-3; possible D gene TRBD2, 6 bases. This TCR derives from a woman aged 40-49 years with active or convalescent COVID-19. The CDR3 DNA follows: TGTGCCAGCAGCTTAGTAGTGGGAGGTGCAGATACGCAGTATTTT. Its translation is CASSLVVGGADTQYF.